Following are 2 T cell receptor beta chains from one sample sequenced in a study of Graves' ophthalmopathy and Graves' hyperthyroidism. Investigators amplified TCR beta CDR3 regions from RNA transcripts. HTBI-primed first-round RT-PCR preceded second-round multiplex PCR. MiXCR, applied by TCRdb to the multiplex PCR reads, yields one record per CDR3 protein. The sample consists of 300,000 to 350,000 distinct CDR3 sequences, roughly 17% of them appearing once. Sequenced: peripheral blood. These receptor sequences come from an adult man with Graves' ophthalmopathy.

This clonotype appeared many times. The CDR3 region has the DNA TGTGCCAGCAGTTACCCGGGACTTACTTTGAGGGATAATTCACCCCTCCACTTT. It translates to CASSYPGLTLRDNSPLHF. The gene calls are TRBV28 and TRBJ1-6; D possibly corresponds to TRBD1 (5 bases). Trimming shortened V by 4 bases and J by 5 bases, and 21 bases separated the two germline ends. Per the germline V gene, CDR1 is MDHEN and CDR2 is SYDVKM. The CDR3 has 18 amino acids.

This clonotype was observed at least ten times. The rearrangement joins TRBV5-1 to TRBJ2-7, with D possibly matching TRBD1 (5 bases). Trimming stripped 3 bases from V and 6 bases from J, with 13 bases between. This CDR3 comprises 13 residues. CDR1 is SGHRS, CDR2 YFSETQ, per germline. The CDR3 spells CASSSVTVSEQYF. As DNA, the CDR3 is TGCGCCAGCAGCTCCGTGACAGTCAGCGAGCAGTACTTC. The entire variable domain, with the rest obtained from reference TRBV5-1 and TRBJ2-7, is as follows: KAGVTQTPRYLIKTRGQQVTLSCSPISGHRSVSWYQQTPGQGLQFLFEYFSETQRNKGNFPGRFSGRQFSNSRSEMNVSTLELGDSALYLCASSSVTVSEQYFGPGTRLTVT.